Listed below are T cell receptor beta chains from one sample, sequenced in a study of cytomegalovirus exposure and HLA in healthy donors. Generated by immunoSEQ multiplex PCR, the TCRdb table keeps only in-frame clones and is missing some. The sample has about 250,000 clones, nearly 95% seen once; the top ten hold about 1.7%. Sequenced material: PBMCs. The receptors were gathered from a girl between 2 and 10 years old in good health and CMV-seronegative. The CDR3 runs from the conserved cysteine through the conserved F or W. D genes are given only for firm matches. The size of a clone is reported for some rows only, either as once, few or many, or as a class for expanded clones.

d_gene: TRBD1
j_gene: TRBJ2-7
v_gene: TRBV7-9
abundance: once
CDR3aa: CASSRHRGRHRVGYEQYF
CDR3nt: TGTGCCAGCAGCCGACACAGGGGGCGACACCGTGTGGGTTACGAGCAGTACTTC

d_gene: -
j_gene: TRBJ1-4
v_gene: TRBV27
abundance: -
CDR3aa: CASALRGATNEKLFF
CDR3nt: TGTGCCAGCGCTCTGCGGGGGGCAACTAATGAAAAACTGTTTTTT

d_gene: TRBD1
j_gene: TRBJ1-1
v_gene: TRBV5-1
abundance: few
CDR3aa: CASSLWTGHMNTEAFF
CDR3nt: TGCGCCAGCAGCTTGTGGACAGGACATATGAACACTGAAGCTTTCTTT

d_gene: -
j_gene: TRBJ1-5
v_gene: TRBV4-1
abundance: -
CDR3aa: CASSLRDKEGPQHF
CDR3nt: TGCGCCAGCAGCCTGAGGGACAAAGAGGGGCCCCAGCATTTT

d_gene: TRBD1
j_gene: TRBJ2-7
v_gene: TRBV11-2
abundance: -
CDR3aa: CASSGEGQGYEQYF
CDR3nt: TGTGCCAGCAGTGGGGAGGGACAGGGCTACGAGCAGTACTTC

d_gene: TRBD1
j_gene: TRBJ2-7
v_gene: TRBV11-1
abundance: -
CDR3aa: CASSRAGTDTYEQYF
CDR3nt: TGTGCCAGCAGCCGCGCCGGGACAGACACCTACGAGCAGTACTTC

d_gene: -
j_gene: TRBJ2-7
v_gene: TRBV2
abundance: -
CDR3aa: CASSPTGYEQYF
CDR3nt: TGTGCCAGCAGTCCCACAGGGTACGAGCAGTACTTC

d_gene: TRBD2
j_gene: TRBJ2-5
v_gene: TRBV7-2
abundance: -
CDR3aa: CASSLAGTSDRETQYF
CDR3nt: TGTGCCAGCAGCTTAGCTGGGACTAGCGACCGGGAGACCCAGTACTTC

d_gene: -
j_gene: TRBJ2-2
v_gene: TRBV6-6
abundance: -
CDR3aa: CASSYSTGNTGELFF
CDR3nt: TGTGCCAGCAGTTACTCGACGGGTAACACCGGGGAGCTGTTTTTT

d_gene: -
j_gene: TRBJ1-1
v_gene: TRBV30
abundance: -
CDR3aa: CAWSVKSAGLEAFF
CDR3nt: TGTGCCTGGAGTGTAAAGTCGGCAGGCCTTGAAGCTTTCTTT

d_gene: -
j_gene: TRBJ1-2
v_gene: TRBV7-9
abundance: once
CDR3aa: CASSPREAHGYTF
CDR3nt: TGTGCCAGCAGCCCCCGGGAAGCTCACGGCTACACCTTC

d_gene: -
j_gene: TRBJ1-5
v_gene: TRBV7-8
abundance: -
CDR3aa: CASSQDTGSGQPQHF
CDR3nt: TGTGCCAGCAGCCAAGATACAGGGTCGGGTCAGCCCCAGCATTTT

d_gene: -
j_gene: TRBJ1-1
v_gene: TRBV7-8
abundance: -
CDR3aa: CASSLVTARTEAFF
CDR3nt: TGTGCCAGCAGCTTAGTAACAGCCAGGACTGAAGCTTTCTTT